This is a list of T cell receptor beta chains from one sample in a study of identical twins. TCRdb independently ran MiXCR on the 5' RACE reads; one entry per CDR3 protein. Among hundreds of thousands of distinct CDR3 sequences listed, approximately 20% were seen once. The same data also contributed to another study, on yellow fever vaccine responses in identical twins.

Sequencing input: CD4+ T cells sorted from blood. The receptors were gathered from a woman between 18 and 29 years old in good health. CDR3s include the opening cysteine and the closing phenylalanine or tryptophan. Each record gives: J gene, clone size, CDR3 length, D gene, V gene, CDR3 DNA, CDR3 protein. D genes are given only for firm matches. Clone size, where shown, is once, few, many, or a class for clones that have expanded.

TRBJ1-2	once	15	NA	TRBV7-9	TGTGCCAGCAGCTTAGGTTCCTCCGGGGGCTATGGCTACACCTTC	CASSLGSSGGYGYTF
TRBJ1-2	NA	13	NA	TRBV7-9	TGTGCCAGCGGGCAGGACCTCCTCTATGGCTACACCTTC	CASGQDLLYGYTF
TRBJ2-1	few	14	NA	TRBV7-2	TGTGCCAGCAGCTTAGCGGGGAGGTTTCATGAGCAGTTCTTC	CASSLAGRFHEQFF
TRBJ2-7	few	14	NA	TRBV25-1	TGTGCCAGCAGTGAATTAAACGGAGTTTACGAGCAGTACTTC	CASSELNGVYEQYF
TRBJ2-3	few	13	NA	TRBV5-1	TGCGCCAGCAGCAACAGTCCCACAGATACGCAGTATTTT	CASSNSPTDTQYF
TRBJ1-1	NA	16	NA	TRBV5-4	TGTGCCAGCAGCTTGTGGGGGACATTCTTGAACACTGAAGCTTTCTTT	CASSLWGTFLNTEAFF
TRBJ2-7	NA	13	NA	TRBV28	TGTGCCAGCAGTCCCACACCCGGGAACGAGCAGTACTTC	CASSPTPGNEQYF
TRBJ1-2	NA	14	NA	TRBV28	TGTGCCAGCAGTTTATATGGGGTAATAAGCGGCTACACCTTC	CASSLYGVISGYTF
TRBJ2-1	NA	16	TRBD2	TRBV10-3	TGTGCCATCAGTAGTAGCGGGGGCCCAATCTACAATGAGCAGTTCTTC	CAISSSGGPIYNEQFF
TRBJ1-5	NA	16	NA	TRBV4-1	TGCGCCAGCAGCCATATTTTCCGGGACGAAAATCAGCCCCAGCATTTT	CASSHIFRDENQPQHF
TRBJ2-1	many	15	TRBD2	TRBV16	TGTGCCAGCAGCCTCGGACTAGGAGCCTACAATGAGCAGTTCTTC	CASSLGLGAYNEQFF
TRBJ1-1	few	13	NA	TRBV24-1	TGTGCCACCAGTGGGCAGCCCGATGCTGAAGCTTTCTTT	CATSGQPDAEAFF
TRBJ2-2	many	13	NA	TRBV5-1	TGTGCCAGCAGCTTCGGGGACACCGGGGAGCTGTTTTTT	CASSFGDTGELFF
TRBJ2-2	few	16	NA	TRBV15	TGTGCCACCAGCAGCCCTACGACTAGTTTCGGCGGGGAGCTGTTTTTT	CATSSPTTSFGGELFF
TRBJ1-1	few	14	NA	TRBV3-1	TGTGCCAGCAGCCGTCAGACAATGAACACTGAAGCTTTCTTT	CASSRQTMNTEAFF
TRBJ2-2	few	15	NA	TRBV20-1	TGCAGTGCTAGAAAGGAGGAGTCGAACACCGGGGAGCTGTTTTTT	CSARKEESNTGELFF
TRBJ2-5	NA	17	TRBD2	TRBV5-1	TGCGCCAGCAGCTTCGGAGGCAGAGTAGCGGGAAGGGAGACCCAGTACTTC	CASSFGGRVAGRETQYF
TRBJ2-5	NA	14	NA	TRBV6-5	TGTGCCAGCAGTTATTTGGCGTCTGTAGAGACCCAGTACTTC	CASSYLASVETQYF
TRBJ1-1	NA	15	TRBD1	TRBV20-1	TGCAGTGCTAGAGGGGGACAGGGAATCATCACTGAAGCTTTCTTT	CSARGGQGIITEAFF
TRBJ2-5	NA	16	NA	TRBV11-2	TGTGCCAGCAGCACTTGGGCTAGCGCTCTCCAAGAGACCCAGTACTTC	CASSTWASALQETQYF
TRBJ2-3	NA	14	NA	TRBV10-1	TGCGCCAGCAGTGAGTCATCTAGCACAGATACGCAGTATTTT	CASSESSSTDTQYF
TRBJ2-7	NA	15	TRBD2	TRBV3-1	TGTGCCAGCAGCCAAGATGGAGGGAGGGCGGGCGAGCAGTACTTC	CASSQDGGRAGEQYF
TRBJ2-5	few	13	NA	TRBV28	TGTGCCAGCAGTACCATAGCTCAAGAGACCCAGTACTTC	CASSTIAQETQYF
TRBJ2-3	few	15	NA	TRBV29-1	TGCAGCGTCCTCCGAGAGGGGATAAGCACAGATACGCAGTATTTT	CSVLREGISTDTQYF
TRBJ1-2	many	15	NA	TRBV7-2	TGTGCCAGCAGCTTAGGGGCGGGGGCGGACTATGGCTACACCTTC	CASSLGAGADYGYTF
TRBJ2-7	NA	15	TRBD2	TRBV29-1	TGCAGCGTTGAGGAGCTAGCGGGAGGGAAAAACGAGCAGTACTTC	CSVEELAGGKNEQYF
TRBJ2-1	many	15	TRBD2	TRBV2	TGTGCCAGCAATTTGTTAGCGGGAGGGCGGGATGAGCAGTTCTTC	CASNLLAGGRDEQFF
TRBJ1-2	NA	16	NA	TRBV25-1	TGTGCCAGCAGTGCGGCGGTCTCAAGCGGGTACTATGGCTACACCTTC	CASSAAVSSGYYGYTF
TRBJ1-4	NA	13	TRBD1	TRBV29-1	TGCAGCGTTGAACGCGGGACAGGTGAAAAACTGTTTTTT	CSVERGTGEKLFF
TRBJ2-1	NA	16	TRBD2	TRBV18	TGTGCCAGCTCACCTAAGCGGGGGAGCTCCTACAATGAGCAGTTCTTC	CASSPKRGSSYNEQFF
TRBJ2-2	NA	19	TRBD1	TRBV6-1	TGTGCCAGCAGTCTAGAGGCCTCGCGACAGGGCGTTCGCACCGGGGAGCTGTTTTTT	CASSLEASRQGVRTGELFF
TRBJ2-3	once	15	NA	TRBV12-3/TRBV12-4	TGTGCCAGCAGTTTGACGGGGAGAGGGACAGATACGCAGTATTTT	CASSLTGRGTDTQYF
TRBJ2-2	many	13	NA	TRBV5-1	TGCGCCAGCAGCTTGGATTACACCGGGGAGCTGTTTTTT	CASSLDYTGELFF
TRBJ2-2	few	11	NA	TRBV7-9	TGTGCCAGCCGACAACCCGGGGAGCTGTTTTTT	CASRQPGELFF
TRBJ2-1	NA	13	NA	TRBV12-3/TRBV12-4	TGTGCCAGCAGTGCGTATCCGACAAATGAGCAGTTCTTC	CASSAYPTNEQFF
TRBJ1-1	NA	12	NA	TRBV12-3/TRBV12-4	TGTGCCAGCAGTTCCGACTGGCTTGAAGCTTTCTTT	CASSSDWLEAFF
TRBJ2-1	NA	15	TRBD2	TRBV2	TGTGCCAGCAGTGATCTAGCGGGAGGCGACAATGAGCAGTTCTTC	CASSDLAGGDNEQFF
TRBJ2-5	NA	15	TRBD2	TRBV20-1	TGCAGTGCTATACCGGGACTAGTACCCCAAGAGACCCAGTACTTC	CSAIPGLVPQETQYF
TRBJ2-5	NA	16	NA	TRBV7-9	TGTGCCAGCAGCTTAAGGACCGGGGGAGCGGAAGAGACCCAGTACTTC	CASSLRTGGAEETQYF
TRBJ2-3	NA	14	NA	TRBV27	TGTGCCAGCAGCCGTCTAGCTCGCACAGATACGCAGTATTTT	CASSRLARTDTQYF
TRBJ2-1	few	15	TRBD2	TRBV6-2/TRBV6-3	TGTGCCAGCAGTTACCTAACCGCTAGCGGCAATGAGCAGTTCTTC	CASSYLTASGNEQFF
TRBJ1-5	NA	17	NA	TRBV12-3/TRBV12-4	TGTGCCAGCAGTTTAAGGTCGGGGGGCGGGAGCAATCAGCCCCAGCATTTT	CASSLRSGGGSNQPQHF
TRBJ2-7	NA	14	TRBD1	TRBV7-3	TGTGCCAGCAGCCCACGACAGGGGGCGGTTGAGCAGTACTTC	CASSPRQGAVEQYF
TRBJ1-1	NA	15	TRBD1	TRBV11-2	TGTGCCAGCAGCTTAGACGGACAGGTTCACACTGAAGCTTTCTTT	CASSLDGQVHTEAFF
TRBJ2-1	NA	14	NA	TRBV9	TGTGCCAGCAGCTCACCCCGGATGGGCAATGAGCAGTTCTTC	CASSSPRMGNEQFF
TRBJ2-5	few	16	TRBD2	TRBV10-3	TGTGCCATCAGTAAGACTAGCGGGGCCGTTCAAGAGACCCAGTACTTC	CAISKTSGAVQETQYF
TRBJ1-2	NA	16	NA	TRBV20-1	TGCAGTGCTAGAGCACAGAAAAACCTTAAAAACTATGGCTACACCTTC	CSARAQKNLKNYGYTF
TRBJ1-1	NA	14	NA	TRBV5-6	TGTGCCAGCAGCGACGGGGCAGCGAACACTGAAGCTTTCTTT	CASSDGAANTEAFF
TRBJ2-1	NA	19	TRBD2	TRBV5-1	TGCGCCAGCAGCTTTGGACTAGCGGGAGTCCAAACAATACACAATGAGCAGTTCTTC	CASSFGLAGVQTIHNEQFF
TRBJ2-3	few	14	NA	TRBV28	TGTGCCAGCAGTTTAAAACAGGGTACAGATACGCAGTATTTT	CASSLKQGTDTQYF
TRBJ2-1	NA	12	TRBD1	TRBV6-5	TGTGCCAGCAATACCCCGACAGGGCCAAAGTTCTTC	CASNTPTGPKFF